A selection of T cell receptor beta chains follows, all from one sample in a study of identical twins. TCRdb redid the calling of the 5' RACE reads with MiXCR, one entry per CDR3 protein. Of 280,000 or so distinct CDR3 sequences detected, about 8.3% appear once; the ten largest clones hold around 2.1%. The sample also formed part of further work on yellow fever vaccine responses in identical twins.

The specimen sequenced was memory (CD45RO+) T cells sorted from blood. These receptors originate from a woman aged 18-35 years in good health. CDR3s include the opening cysteine and the closing phenylalanine or tryptophan. D genes are given only for firm matches. Clone size is not always given. Where it is, it says once, few, many or a class for expanded clones.

- | TRBJ2-3 | TRBD2 | TRBV7-1 | CASSSSGTLYGLAGGKSTDTQYF | TGTGCCAGCAGCTCGTCCGGGACGCTTTATGGCCTAGCGGGAGGGAAGAGCACAGATACGCAGTATTTT
- | TRBJ1-2 | TRBD1 | TRBV2 | CASSLQGDYGYTF | TGTGCCAGCAGCTTACAGGGGGACTATGGCTACACCTTC
- | TRBJ2-1 | - | TRBV7-6 | CASSLAPDNEQFF | TGTGCCAGCAGCTTAGCCCCCGACAATGAGCAGTTCTTC
- | TRBJ1-4 | TRBD1 | TRBV5-1 | CASSLRQGRNEKLFF | TGCGCCAGCAGCTTGCGACAGGGTAGGAATGAAAAACTGTTTTTT
few | TRBJ2-1 | TRBD2 | TRBV20-1 | CSASVGTSGRYEQFF | TGCAGTGCTAGTGTTGGGACTAGCGGGAGATATGAGCAGTTCTTC
few | TRBJ2-7 | - | TRBV7-9 | CASSTTPWEQYF | TGTGCCAGCAGCACGACTCCCTGGGAGCAGTACTTC
many | TRBJ1-5 | TRBD1 | TRBV7-2 | CASSTRQGLDQPQHF | TGTGCCAGCAGCACCCGACAGGGGCTAGATCAGCCCCAGCATTTT
- | TRBJ2-2 | - | TRBV4-2 | CASSQPGRGAKSGELFF | TGTGCCAGCAGCCAACCAGGCCGGGGGGCGAAATCCGGGGAGCTGTTTTTT
- | TRBJ2-3 | - | TRBV10-3 | CAISERVGTDTQYF | TGTGCCATCAGTGAGCGGGTAGGCACAGATACGCAGTATTTT
- | TRBJ2-7 | TRBD2 | TRBV19 | CASSQGLARTSHEQYF | TGTGCCAGTAGCCAGGGACTAGCGAGAACCTCCCACGAGCAGTACTTC
few | TRBJ2-1 | - | TRBV19 | CASSTRTEQFF | TGTGCCAGTAGTACCCGGACGGAACAGTTCTTC
many | TRBJ2-3 | - | TRBV28 | CASSFQVQGIQDTQYF | TGTGCCAGCAGTTTTCAGGTCCAGGGGATTCAAGATACGCAGTATTTT
few | TRBJ2-2 | TRBD1 | TRBV20-1 | CSARDLETGRLAGELFF | TGCAGTGCTAGAGACCTTGAGACAGGGCGGTTAGCCGGGGAGCTGTTTTTT
many | TRBJ2-2 | - | TRBV7-9 | CASRRTPANTGELFF | TGTGCCAGCAGAAGGACACCCGCGAACACCGGGGAGCTGTTTTTT
few | TRBJ2-1 | - | TRBV20-1 | CSASTVRSFGLYNEQFF | TGCAGTGCTAGTACGGTTCGGTCCTTCGGCCTCTACAATGAGCAGTTCTTC